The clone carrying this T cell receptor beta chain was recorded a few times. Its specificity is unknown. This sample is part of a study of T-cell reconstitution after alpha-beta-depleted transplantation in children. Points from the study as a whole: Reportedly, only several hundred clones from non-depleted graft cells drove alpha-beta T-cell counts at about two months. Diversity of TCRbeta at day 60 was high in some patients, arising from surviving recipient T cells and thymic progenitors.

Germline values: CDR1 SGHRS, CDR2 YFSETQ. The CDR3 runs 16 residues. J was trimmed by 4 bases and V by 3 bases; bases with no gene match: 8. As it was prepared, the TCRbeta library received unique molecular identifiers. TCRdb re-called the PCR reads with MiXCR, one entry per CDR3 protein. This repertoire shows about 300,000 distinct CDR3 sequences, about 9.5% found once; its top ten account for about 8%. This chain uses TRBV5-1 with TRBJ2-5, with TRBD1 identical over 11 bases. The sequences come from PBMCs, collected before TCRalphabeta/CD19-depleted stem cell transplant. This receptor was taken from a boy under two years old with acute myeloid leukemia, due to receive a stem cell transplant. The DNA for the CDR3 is TGCGCCAGCAGCTCAGGAGGACAGGGGGCACGAGAGACCCAGTACTTC. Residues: CASSSGGQGARETQYF.